This T cell receptor (beta chain) was recorded in a study of blood T cells in healthy people across ages. Whole-study results and caveats: CMV infection status of these donors was not known. Per million T cells, TCR beta diversity dropped about linearly as age rose.

The V end was cut by 3 bases, the J end by 0 bases, with 8 bases between. This CDR3 has 14 residues. Ranging in age from roughly 6 to 90, the donors were healthy Caucasian individuals from Russia. This clonotype was recorded a few times. Its cognate antigen is unknown. A second PCR of roughly 6 to 12 cycles used a sample-barcoded 5' primer and a J-beta primer mix. TCRdb analysed the 5' RACE reads with MiXCR anew, one entry per CDR3 protein. The sample records some 760,000 distinct CDR3 sequences, just under 25% being singletons. The same sample was also studied in work on T cells of mothers and their children. That study reports: Relative to unrelated pairs, biologically related mother-child dyads exhibited marginally greater, non-significant overlap.

J is TRBJ1-2 and V is TRBV12-3 or TRBV12-4; no clear D. Sequencing was carried out using blood. This clonotype originated in a boy younger than 18 in good health. The CDR3 region is CASSFGPANYGYTF. Here the CDR3 DNA reads TGTGCCAGCAGTTTTGGTCCCGCTAACTATGGCTACACCTTC.